One and the same sample provided the 2 T cell receptor beta chains below, sequenced in a study of shared clonotypes between healthy human individuals. Clones were sequenced by immunoSEQ multiplex PCR, and TCRdb holds only the in-frame ones, with some missing. Here the sample spans roughly 2.2 million clones, under 95% being singletons. The sample taken for sequencing was naive CD4+ T cells from PBMCs. Specified subset: CD45RA+ positively selected. The receptors originated from a man between 18 and 29 years old in good health. Some clones in this sample may be carry-over from other donors' samples.

This chain joins TRBV30 and TRBJ2-5; no clear D. Germline values: CDR1 GTSNPN, CDR2 SVGIG (reference sequence). The CDR3 has 10 amino acids. The V end lost 3 bases, the J end lost 5 bases, and 4 bases lay between the germline ends. This CDR3 is CAWRRETQYF. DNA of the CDR3: TGTGCCTGGAGACGGGAGACCCAGTACTTC.

The V call is TRBV18, the J call TRBJ1-5; the match to TRBD1 covers 12 bases. After removal of 6 bases from V and 6 bases from J, the junction contained 12 bases not matched to a gene. Germline V lookup: CDR1 KGHSH, CDR2 LQKENI. CDR3 length equals 17 residues. The CDR3 DNA follows: TGTGCCAGCTCGCCCGGGGGACAGGGGGCGCAGAGTCAGCCCCAGCATTTT. Encoded protein: CASSPGGQGAQSQPQHF. The full variable domain, in which reference TRBV18 and TRBJ1-5 provide the parts outside the CDR3, is NAGVMQNPRHLVRRRGQEARLRCSPMKGHSHVYWYRQLPEEGLKFMVYLQKENIIDESGMPKERFSAEFPKEGPSILRIQQVVRGDSAAYFCASSPGGQGAQSQPQHFGDGTRLSIL.